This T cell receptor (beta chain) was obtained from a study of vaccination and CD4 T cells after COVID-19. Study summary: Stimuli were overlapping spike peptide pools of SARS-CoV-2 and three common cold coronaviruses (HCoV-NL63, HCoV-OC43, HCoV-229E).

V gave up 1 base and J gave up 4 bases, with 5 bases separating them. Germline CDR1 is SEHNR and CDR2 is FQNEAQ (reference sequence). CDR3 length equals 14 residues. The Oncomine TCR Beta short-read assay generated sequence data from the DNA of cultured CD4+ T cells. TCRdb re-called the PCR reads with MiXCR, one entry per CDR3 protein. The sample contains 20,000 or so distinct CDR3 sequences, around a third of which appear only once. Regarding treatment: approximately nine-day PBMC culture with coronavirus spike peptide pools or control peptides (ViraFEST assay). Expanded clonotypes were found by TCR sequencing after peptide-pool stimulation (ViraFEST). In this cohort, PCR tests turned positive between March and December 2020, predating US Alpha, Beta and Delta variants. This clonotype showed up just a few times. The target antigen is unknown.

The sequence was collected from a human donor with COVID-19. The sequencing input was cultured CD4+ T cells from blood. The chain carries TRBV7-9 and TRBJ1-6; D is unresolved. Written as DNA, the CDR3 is TGTGCCAGCAGCTTAGAACAGTATAATTCACCCCTCCACTTT. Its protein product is CASSLEQYNSPLHF.